This TCR beta chain was found in a study of blood T cell repertoires in COVID-19. Study-level background: The origin of the acute and convalescent COVID-19 samples was the United States, Italy and Spain. Sample material is recorded as cDNA or gDNA derived from T cells, B-cell-depleted T cells, or PBMCs.

Germline lookup yields CDR1 LGHNA and CDR2 YNFKEQ. The CDR3 runs to 17 residues. The V and J ends lost 0 bases and 6 bases respectively, with 20 bases between them. Produced via immunoSEQ multiplex PCR; TCRdb's table is partial and in-frame only. The sample consists of more than 95,000 clones, around 82% of them appearing once. The clonotype comes from a human donor in a cohort sampled during active or convalescent COVID-19. This chain links TRBV4-2 with TRBJ1-2; tentative D call: TRBD1 (5 bases). The sample comprised peripheral blood. The CDR3 here is CASSQEVGQTDVDGYTF. The CDR3 region has the DNA TGTGCCAGCAGCCAAGAGGTCGGACAAACGGATGTTGATGGCTACACCTTC.